One and the same sample provided the 7 T cell receptor beta chains below, sequenced in a study of blood T cell repertoires in COVID-19. Sequenced by immunoSEQ multiplex PCR; TCRdb stores in-frame clones only, minus some. Of 150,000 to 250,000 clones listed, almost 85% were seen once; the top ten hold 6.9%. The sequencing sample was made of peripheral blood. These receptors originate from a human donor with acute or convalescent COVID-19. The donor label of this sample is uncertain.

This sequence joins TRBV6-6 and TRBJ2-7; possible D gene TRBD1, 5 bases. CDR1 and CDR2 (germline): MNHNY, SVGAGI (reference sequence). This CDR3 is built from 13 residues. Trimming removed 6 bases at V and 4 bases at J, with 13 bases between. CDR3 DNA sequence: TGTGCCAGCAGCAGGGCCCCTGTGTACGAGCAGTACTTC. The encoded protein is CASSRAPVYEQYF.

The chain carries TRBV7-3 and TRBJ2-2; 9 nucleotides match TRBD2. Germline-derived CDR1 and CDR2 are SGHTA and FQGTGA. With 5 bases clipped from V and 4 bases from J, the junction kept 5 bases outside the gene matches. This CDR3 has 15 residues. The chain's CDR3 is CASSPLAGSTGELFF. The CDR3 coding sequence is TGTGCCAGCAGCCCCCTAGCGGGATCCACCGGGGAGCTGTTTTTT.

This chain links TRBV18 with TRBJ1-1; 7 bases agree with TRBD1. CDR3 length equals 15 residues. V dropped 6 bases and J dropped 0; count of bases not matched to a gene: 7. Germline CDR1 KGHSH, CDR2 LQKENI. The CDR3 DNA follows: TGTGCCAGCTCCCCCAGGGGGGAGATGAACACTGAAGCTTTCTTT. Its protein is CASSPRGEMNTEAFF.

The V gene is TRBV3-1 (or the pseudogene TRBV3-2), the J gene TRBJ1-6; D might be TRBD1 (6 bases). The V end lost 1 base, the J end lost 9 bases, and 10 bases lay between the germline ends. Germline V CDR1 and CDR2: LGHDT, YNNKEL (reference sequence). CDR3 length: 14 residues. This CDR3 reads CASSQAGQISPLHF. The DNA for the CDR3 is TGTGCCAGCAGCCAAGCGGGACAAATTTCACCCCTCCACTTT.

V is TRBV6-2 or TRBV6-3 and J is TRBJ2-3, with a weak D call TRBD2 (6 bases). The V end lost 7 bases, the J end lost 6 bases, and 23 bases lay between the germline ends. The CDR3 is 16 amino acids. Germline V gene sequence: CDR1 MNHEY, CDR2 SVGEGT. CDR3 in amino acids: CASTPGGGAMGDTQYF. In DNA, the CDR3 is TGTGCCAGCACCCCCGGGGGAGGCGCCATGGGCGATACGCAGTATTTT.

This clone was seen a few times. The rearrangement joins TRBV5-6 to TRBJ2-7; D is possibly TRBD1 (6 bases). Germline V lookup: CDR1 SGHDT, CDR2 YYEEEE. The CDR3 is made up of 15 amino acids. V lost 5 bases and J 0 bases, leaving 15 bases between the germline ends. CDR3 in amino acids: CASSFVDRNSYEQYF. The CDR3 DNA follows: TGTGCCAGCAGTTTCGTCGACAGGAACTCCTACGAGCAGTACTTC.

V gene TRBV7-9 combines with J gene TRBJ2-2, with D tentatively TRBD1 (5 bases). V was pared by 1 base and J by 5 bases, with 5 bases between. Germline assignment: CDR1 SEHNR and CDR2 FQNEAQ (reference sequence). The CDR3 sequence is 13 residues long. Here the CDR3 reads CASSLEGTGELFF. The CDR3 DNA follows: TGTGCCAGCAGCTTAGAGGGGACCGGGGAGCTGTTTTTT.